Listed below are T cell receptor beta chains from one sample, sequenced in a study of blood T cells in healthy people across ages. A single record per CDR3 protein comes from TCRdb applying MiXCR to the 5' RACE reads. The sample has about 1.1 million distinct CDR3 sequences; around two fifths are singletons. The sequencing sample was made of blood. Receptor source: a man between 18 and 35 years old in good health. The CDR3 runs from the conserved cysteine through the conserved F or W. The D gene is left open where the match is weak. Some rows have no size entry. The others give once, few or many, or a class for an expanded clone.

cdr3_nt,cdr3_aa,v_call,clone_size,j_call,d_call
TGTGCCAGCAGTTACTCGGGACGGGATGAAAAACTGTTTTTT,CASSYSGRDEKLFF,TRBV6-5,few,TRBJ1-4,-
TGTGCCATCAGTGAGCCCAAGCGGGAAGAGACCCAGTACTTC,CAISEPKREETQYF,TRBV10-3,-,TRBJ2-5,-
TGCGCCAGCAGCGGGGTCGAGGGAACTGAAGCTTTCTTT,CASSGVEGTEAFF,TRBV5-1,-,TRBJ1-1,-
TGTGCCAGCAGCTTAGGGGTGAACAAAAACATTCAGTACTTC,CASSLGVNKNIQYF,TRBV7-9,few,TRBJ2-4,-
TGTGCCAGCAGTTTAAACGGTTACACTGAAGCTTTCTTT,CASSLNGYTEAFF,TRBV12-3/TRBV12-4,few,TRBJ1-1,-
TGCAGTGCAGAGACTAGCGGGGGTCCAGATACGCAGTATTTT,CSAETSGGPDTQYF,TRBV20-1,few,TRBJ2-3,TRBD2
TGCGCCAGCAGCCAGACCCGGACAGGGGCAAATGAAAAACTGTTTTTT,CASSQTRTGANEKLFF,TRBV4-1,-,TRBJ1-4,TRBD1
TGCAGTGCTAGAGATCGGTTGGGAAAGGCCAAAGCTTTCTTT,CSARDRLGKAKAFF,TRBV20-1,-,TRBJ1-1,-
TGTGCCAGCAGTAACGCCGCGACAGATTACAATGAGCAGTTCTTC,CASSNAATDYNEQFF,TRBV25-1,few,TRBJ2-1,-
TGCGCCAGCAGCCAATGGGGCTCTAACTATGGCTACACCTTC,CASSQWGSNYGYTF,TRBV4-3,few,TRBJ1-2,-
TGCAGCGTCTGCGAGAATCAAGAGACCCAGTACTTC,CSVCENQETQYF,TRBV29-1,many,TRBJ2-5,-
TGTGCCAGCAGCGCGGGGGGGGCTAGCAGGGGCAATGAGCAGTTCTTC,CASSAGGASRGNEQFF,TRBV9,many,TRBJ2-1,TRBD2
TGTGCCAGCAGTCTTTCCGCAGGCGAAGGGCAGCCCCAGCATTTT,CASSLSAGEGQPQHF,TRBV6-1,-,TRBJ1-5,-
TGTGCCAGCAGGCCAACAGGGGGCTCTAATGAAAAACTGTTTTTT,CASRPTGGSNEKLFF,TRBV27,-,TRBJ1-4,TRBD1
TGTGCCAGCAGTTCTGACGTGGGACAGAGGTACAATGAGCGGTTCTTC,CASSSDVGQRYNERFF,TRBV12-3/TRBV12-4,-,TRBJ2-1,TRBD1
TGTGCCAGCAGTAGAAACAGGGCGGGTGAAGCTTTCTTT,CASSRNRAGEAFF,TRBV6-2/TRBV6-3,-,TRBJ1-1,-